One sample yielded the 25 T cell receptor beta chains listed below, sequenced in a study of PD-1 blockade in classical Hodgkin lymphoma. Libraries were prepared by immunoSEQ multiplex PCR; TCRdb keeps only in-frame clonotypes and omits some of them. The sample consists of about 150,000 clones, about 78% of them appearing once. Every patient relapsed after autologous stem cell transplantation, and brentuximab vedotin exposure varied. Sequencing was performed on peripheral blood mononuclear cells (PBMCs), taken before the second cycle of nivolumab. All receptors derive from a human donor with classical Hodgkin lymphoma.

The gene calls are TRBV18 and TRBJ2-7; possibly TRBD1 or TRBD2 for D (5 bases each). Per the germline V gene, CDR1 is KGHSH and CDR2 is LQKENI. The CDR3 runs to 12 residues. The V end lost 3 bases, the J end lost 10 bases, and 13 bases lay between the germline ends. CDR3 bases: TGTGCCAGCTCACCCTGGGGACCGGAACAGTACTTC. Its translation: CASSPWGPEQYF.

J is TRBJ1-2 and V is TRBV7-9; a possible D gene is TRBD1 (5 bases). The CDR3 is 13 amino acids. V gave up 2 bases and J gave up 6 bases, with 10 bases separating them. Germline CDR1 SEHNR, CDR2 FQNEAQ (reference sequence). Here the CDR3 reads CASSLSREDGYTF. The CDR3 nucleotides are TGTGCCAGCAGCTTAAGCAGGGAGGATGGCTACACCTTC.

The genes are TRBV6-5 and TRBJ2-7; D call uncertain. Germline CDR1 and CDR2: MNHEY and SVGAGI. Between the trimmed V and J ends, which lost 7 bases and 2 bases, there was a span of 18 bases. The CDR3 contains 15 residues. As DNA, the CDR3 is TGTGCCAGCACCTTACGGAAGGGTAGTCCCTACGAGCAGTACTTC. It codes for CASTLRKGSPYEQYF.

The CDR3 spells CASSLRQGSYEQYF. CDR3 coding DNA: TGTGCCAGCAGCTTAAGACAGGGTTCCTACGAGCAGTACTTC. This rearrangement joins TRBV7-9 to TRBJ2-7; TRBD1 matches at 7 bases. This CDR3 is 14 amino acids long. Germline trimming cut 2 bases from V and 1 base from J; bases unmatched to any gene: 2. Germline V gene data show CDR1 as SEHNR and CDR2 as FQNEAQ (reference sequence).

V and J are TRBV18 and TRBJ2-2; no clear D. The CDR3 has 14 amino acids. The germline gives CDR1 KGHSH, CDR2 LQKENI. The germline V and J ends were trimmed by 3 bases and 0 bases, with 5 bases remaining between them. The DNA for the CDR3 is TGTGCCAGCTCACCGGGCGCGAACACCGGGGAGCTGTTTTTT. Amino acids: CASSPGANTGELFF.

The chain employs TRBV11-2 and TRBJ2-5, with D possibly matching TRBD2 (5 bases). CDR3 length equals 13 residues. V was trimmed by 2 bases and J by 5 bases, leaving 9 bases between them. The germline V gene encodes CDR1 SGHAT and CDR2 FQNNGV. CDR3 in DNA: TGTGCCAGCAGCTTACCAGGACTGGAGACCCAGTACTTC. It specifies CASSLPGLETQYF.

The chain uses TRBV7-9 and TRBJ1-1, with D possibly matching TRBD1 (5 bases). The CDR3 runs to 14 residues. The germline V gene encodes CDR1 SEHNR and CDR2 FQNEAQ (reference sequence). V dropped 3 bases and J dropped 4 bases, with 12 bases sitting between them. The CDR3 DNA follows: TGTGCCAGCAGCTTCCCCCGGACAACCACTGAAGCTTTCTTT. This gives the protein CASSFPRTTTEAFF.

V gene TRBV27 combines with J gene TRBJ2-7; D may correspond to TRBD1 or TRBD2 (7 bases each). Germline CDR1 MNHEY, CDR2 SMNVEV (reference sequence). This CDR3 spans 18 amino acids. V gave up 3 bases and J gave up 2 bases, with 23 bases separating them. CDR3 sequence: CASSLGRDTRDSAYEQYF. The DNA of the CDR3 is TGTGCCAGCAGTTTGGGGAGGGACACGAGGGACAGCGCCTACGAGCAGTACTTC.

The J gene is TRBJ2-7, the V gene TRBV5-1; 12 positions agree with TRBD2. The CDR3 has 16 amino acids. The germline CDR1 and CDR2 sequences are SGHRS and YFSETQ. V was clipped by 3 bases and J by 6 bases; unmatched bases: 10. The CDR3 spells CASSSVLAGGISEQYF. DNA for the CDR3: TGCGCCAGCAGCTCGGTTCTAGCGGGGGGGATTTCCGAGCAGTACTTC.

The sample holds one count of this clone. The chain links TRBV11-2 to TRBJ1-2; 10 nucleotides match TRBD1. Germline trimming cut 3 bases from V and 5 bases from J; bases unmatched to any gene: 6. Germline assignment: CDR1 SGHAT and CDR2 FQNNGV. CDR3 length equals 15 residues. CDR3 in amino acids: CASSFSTGGAYGYTF. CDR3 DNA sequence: TGTGCCAGCAGCTTTTCGACAGGGGGCGCGTATGGCTACACCTTC.

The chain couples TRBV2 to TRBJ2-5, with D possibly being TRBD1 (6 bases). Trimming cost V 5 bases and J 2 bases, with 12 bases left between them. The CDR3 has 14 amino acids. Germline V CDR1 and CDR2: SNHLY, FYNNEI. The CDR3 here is CASSRDTTQETQYF. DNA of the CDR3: TGTGCCAGCAGTCGGGACACCACACAAGAGACCCAGTACTTC. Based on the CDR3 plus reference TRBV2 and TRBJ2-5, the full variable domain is EPEVTQTPSHQVTQMGQEVILRCVPISNHLYFYWYRQILGQKVEFLVSFYNNEISEKSEIFDDQFSVERPDGSNFTLKIRSTKLEDSAMYFCASSRDTTQETQYFGPGTRLLVL.

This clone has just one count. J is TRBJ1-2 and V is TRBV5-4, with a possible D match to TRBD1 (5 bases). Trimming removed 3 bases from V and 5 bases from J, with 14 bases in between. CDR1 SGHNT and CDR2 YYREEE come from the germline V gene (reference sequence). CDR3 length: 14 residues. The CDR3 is CASSSLGRVYGYTF. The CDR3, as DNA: TGTGCCAGCAGCTCACTGGGCAGGGTATATGGCTACACCTTC.

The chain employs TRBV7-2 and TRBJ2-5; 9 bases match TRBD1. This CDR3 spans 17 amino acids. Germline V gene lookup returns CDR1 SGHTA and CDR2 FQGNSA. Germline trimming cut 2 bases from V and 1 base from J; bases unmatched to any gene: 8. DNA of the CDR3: TGTGCCAGCAGCTTAACCGGGACAGGGACCTCCCAAGAGACCCAGTACTTC. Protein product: CASSLTGTGTSQETQYF.

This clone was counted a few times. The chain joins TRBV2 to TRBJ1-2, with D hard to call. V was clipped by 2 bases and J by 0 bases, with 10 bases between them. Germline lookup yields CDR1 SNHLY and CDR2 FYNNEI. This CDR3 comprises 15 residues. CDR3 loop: CASSEFPVPNYGYTF. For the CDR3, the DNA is TGTGCCAGCAGTGAATTCCCGGTTCCTAACTATGGCTACACCTTC.

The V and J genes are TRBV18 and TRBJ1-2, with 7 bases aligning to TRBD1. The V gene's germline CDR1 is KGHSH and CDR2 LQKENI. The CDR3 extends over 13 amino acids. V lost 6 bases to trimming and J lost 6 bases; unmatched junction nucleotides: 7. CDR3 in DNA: TGTGCCAGCTCCCGCACAGGGGTTGATGGCTACACCTTC. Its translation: CASSRTGVDGYTF.

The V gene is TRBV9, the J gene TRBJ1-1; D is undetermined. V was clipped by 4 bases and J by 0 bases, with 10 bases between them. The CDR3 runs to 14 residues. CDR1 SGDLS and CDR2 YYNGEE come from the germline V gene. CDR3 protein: CASSREPMNTEAFF. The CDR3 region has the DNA TGTGCCAGCAGCAGGGAACCTATGAACACTGAAGCTTTCTTT.

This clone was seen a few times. The CDR3 DNA follows: TGTGCCAGCAGTAGGACAGCCGTCGGAGAGACCCAGTACTTC. It specifies CASSRTAVGETQYF. This chain links TRBV6-5 with TRBJ2-5, with a possible D match to TRBD1 (6 bases). The CDR3 consists of 14 residues. Germline-derived CDR1 and CDR2 are MNHEY and SVGAGI. The V end was cut by 5 bases, the J end by 4 bases, with 14 bases between.

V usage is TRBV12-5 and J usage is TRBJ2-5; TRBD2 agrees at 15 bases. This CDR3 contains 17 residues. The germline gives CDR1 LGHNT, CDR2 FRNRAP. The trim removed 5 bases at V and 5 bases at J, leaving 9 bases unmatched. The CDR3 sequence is CASGPGTSGGRRETQYF. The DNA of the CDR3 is TGTGCTAGTGGTCCGGGGACTAGCGGGGGGAGAAGGGAGACCCAGTACTTC. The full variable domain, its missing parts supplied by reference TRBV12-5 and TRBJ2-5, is DARVTQTPRHKVTEMGQEVTMRCQPILGHNTVFWYRQTMMQGLELLAYFRNRAPLDDSGMPKDRFSAEMPDATLATLKIQPSEPRDSAVYFCASGPGTSGGRRETQYFGPGTRLLVL.

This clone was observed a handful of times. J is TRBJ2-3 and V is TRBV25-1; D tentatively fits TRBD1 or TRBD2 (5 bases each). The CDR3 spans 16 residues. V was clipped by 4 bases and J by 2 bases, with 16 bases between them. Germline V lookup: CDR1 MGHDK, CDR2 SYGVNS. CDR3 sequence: CASSGSLGVTTDTQYF. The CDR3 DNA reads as TGTGCCAGCAGTGGATCACTAGGGGTCACCACAGATACGCAGTATTTT.

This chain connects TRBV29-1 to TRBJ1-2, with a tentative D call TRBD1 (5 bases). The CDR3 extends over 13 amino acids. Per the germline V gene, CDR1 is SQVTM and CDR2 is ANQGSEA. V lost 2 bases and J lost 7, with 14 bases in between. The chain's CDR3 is CSVETGGGGGYTF. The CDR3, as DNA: TGCAGCGTTGAAACCGGGGGGGGAGGTGGCTACACCTTC.

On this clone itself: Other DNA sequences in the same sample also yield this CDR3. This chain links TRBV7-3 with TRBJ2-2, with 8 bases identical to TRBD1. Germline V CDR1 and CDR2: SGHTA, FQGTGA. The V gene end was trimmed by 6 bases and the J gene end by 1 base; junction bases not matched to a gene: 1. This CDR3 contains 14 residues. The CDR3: CASSGQGNTGELFF. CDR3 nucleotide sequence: TGTGCCAGCAGTGGACAGGGGAACACCGGGGAGCTGTTTTTT.

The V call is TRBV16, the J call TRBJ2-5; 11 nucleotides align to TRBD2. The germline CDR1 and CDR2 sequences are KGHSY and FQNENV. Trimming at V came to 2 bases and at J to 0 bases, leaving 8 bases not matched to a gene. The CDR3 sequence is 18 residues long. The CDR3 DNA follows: TGTGCCAGCAGCCAACGCCCCTGGACTAGCGGGCACCAAGAGACCCAGTACTTC. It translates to CASSQRPWTSGHQETQYF.

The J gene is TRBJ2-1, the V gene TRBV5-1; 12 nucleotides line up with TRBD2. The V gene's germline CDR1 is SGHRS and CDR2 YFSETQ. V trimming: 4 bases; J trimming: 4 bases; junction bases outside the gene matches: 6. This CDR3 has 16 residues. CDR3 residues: CASSISLAGGYNEQFF. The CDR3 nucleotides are TGCGCCAGCAGCATATCTCTAGCGGGGGGGTACAATGAGCAGTTCTTC.

CDR3 sequence (DNA): TGCGCCAGCAGCCCAGACGGGACAGGGGGTGCAGATACGCAGTATTTT. Translating gives CASSPDGTGGADTQYF. The chain carries TRBV5-1 and TRBJ2-3; 11 bases line up with TRBD1. Unmatched junction bases numbered 8, after V lost 4 bases and J lost 4 bases. This CDR3 region has 16 residues. Germline CDR1 and CDR2: SGHRS and YFSETQ. Supplemented by reference TRBV5-1 and TRBJ2-3, the full variable domain reads KAGVTQTPRYLIKTRGQQVTLSCSPISGHRSVSWYQQTPGQGLQFLFEYFSETQRNKGNFPGRFSGRQFSNSRSEMNVSTLELGDSALYLCASSPDGTGGADTQYFGPGTRLTVL.

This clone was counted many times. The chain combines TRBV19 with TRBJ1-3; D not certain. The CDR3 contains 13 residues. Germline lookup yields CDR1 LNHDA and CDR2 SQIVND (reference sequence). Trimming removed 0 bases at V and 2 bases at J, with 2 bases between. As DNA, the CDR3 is TGTGCCAGTAGTATAGAGCCTGGAAACACCATATATTTT. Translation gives CASSIEPGNTIYF.